The text below deals with one TCR beta chain. This specimen belongs to a study of blood T cell repertoires in COVID-19. This table comes from immunoSEQ multiplex PCR, and its TCRdb copy is limited to in-frame clones, with some not included. Seen here are 200,000 or so clones, 86% observed once, and the top ten hold 0.75% to 0.95%. This CDR3 is 19 amino acids long. Germline trimming cut 2 bases from V and 0 bases from J; bases unmatched to any gene: 7. CDR1 PRHDT and CDR2 FYEKMQ come from the germline V gene (reference sequence). The specimen sequenced was peripheral blood. This sequence joins TRBV13 and TRBJ2-1; 13 positions agree with TRBD2. The origin of this receptor is a woman in her sixties or seventies with acute or convalescent COVID-19. CDR3 DNA: TGTGCCAGCAGCTTACGAACTAGCGGGGGGGCAGTCTCCTACAATGAGCAGTTCTTC. As protein: CASSLRTSGGAVSYNEQFF.